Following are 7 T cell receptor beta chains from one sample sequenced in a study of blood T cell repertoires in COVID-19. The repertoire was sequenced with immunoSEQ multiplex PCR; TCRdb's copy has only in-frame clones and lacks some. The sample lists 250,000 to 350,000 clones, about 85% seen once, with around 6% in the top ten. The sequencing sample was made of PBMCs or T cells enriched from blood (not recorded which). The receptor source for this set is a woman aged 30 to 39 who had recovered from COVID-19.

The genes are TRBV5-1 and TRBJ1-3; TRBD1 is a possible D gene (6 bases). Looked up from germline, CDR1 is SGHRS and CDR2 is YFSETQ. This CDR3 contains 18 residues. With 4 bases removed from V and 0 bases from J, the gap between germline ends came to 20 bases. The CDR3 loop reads CASSPGMRQALSGNTIYF. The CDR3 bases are TGCGCCAGCAGCCCCGGGATGCGACAGGCTCTCTCTGGAAACACCATATATTTT.

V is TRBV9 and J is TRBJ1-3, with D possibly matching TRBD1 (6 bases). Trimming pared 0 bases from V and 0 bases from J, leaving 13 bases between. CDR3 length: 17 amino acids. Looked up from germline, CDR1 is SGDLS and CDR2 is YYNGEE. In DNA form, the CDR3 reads TGTGCCAGCAGCGTAGCTGGGACAACTAACTCTGGAAACACCATATATTTT. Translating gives CASSVAGTTNSGNTIYF.

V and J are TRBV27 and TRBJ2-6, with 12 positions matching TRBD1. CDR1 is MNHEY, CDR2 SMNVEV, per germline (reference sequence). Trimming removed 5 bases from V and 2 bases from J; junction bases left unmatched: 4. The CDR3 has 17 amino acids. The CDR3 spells CASSPGQGAPGANVLTF. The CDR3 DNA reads TGTGCCAGCAGTCCGGGACAGGGGGCACCTGGGGCCAACGTCCTGACTTTC.

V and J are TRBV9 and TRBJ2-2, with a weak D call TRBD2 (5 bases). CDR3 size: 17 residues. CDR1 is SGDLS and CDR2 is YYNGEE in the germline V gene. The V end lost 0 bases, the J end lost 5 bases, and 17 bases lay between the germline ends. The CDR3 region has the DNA TGTGCCAGCAGCGTAGTTCAGCAGGCGGGCTATACCGGGGAGCTGTTTTTT. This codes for CASSVVQQAGYTGELFF. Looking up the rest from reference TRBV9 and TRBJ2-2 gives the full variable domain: DSGVTQTPKHLITATGQRVTLRCSPRSGDLSVYWYQQSLDQGLQFLIQYYNGEERAKGNILERFSAQQFPDLHSELNLSSLELGDSALYFCASSVVQQAGYTGELFFGEGSRLTVL.

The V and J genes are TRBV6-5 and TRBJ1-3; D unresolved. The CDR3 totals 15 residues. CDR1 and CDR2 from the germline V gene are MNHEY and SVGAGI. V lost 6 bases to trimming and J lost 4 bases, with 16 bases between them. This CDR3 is CASRPYPAGGNTIYF. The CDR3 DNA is TGTGCCAGCAGACCTTATCCGGCAGGCGGAAACACCATATATTTT.

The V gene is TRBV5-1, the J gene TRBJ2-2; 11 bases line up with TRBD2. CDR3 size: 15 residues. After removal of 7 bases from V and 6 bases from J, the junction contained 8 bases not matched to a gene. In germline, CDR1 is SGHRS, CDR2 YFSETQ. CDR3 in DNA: TGCGCCAGCTCCGTAGCGGGGGGGCGGTCCGGGGAGCTGTTTTTT. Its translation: CASSVAGGRSGELFF. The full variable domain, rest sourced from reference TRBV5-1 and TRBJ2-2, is KAGVTQTPRYLIKTRGQQVTLSCSPISGHRSVSWYQQTPGQGLQFLFEYFSETQRNKGNFPGRFSGRQFSNSRSEMNVSTLELGDSALYLCASSVAGGRSGELFFGEGSRLTVL.

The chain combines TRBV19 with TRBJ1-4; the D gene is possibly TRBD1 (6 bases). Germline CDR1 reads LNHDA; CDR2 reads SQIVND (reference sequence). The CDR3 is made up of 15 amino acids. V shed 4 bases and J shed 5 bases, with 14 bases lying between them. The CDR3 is CASSTGGAKNEKLFF. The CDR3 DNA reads TGTGCCAGTAGTACCGGGGGGGCGAAGAATGAAAAACTGTTTTTT.